This paragraph covers one T cell receptor (beta chain) sequence. The data derive from a study of blood T cell repertoires in COVID-19. Study details: COVID-19 samples collected from the United States, Italy and Spain covered acute and convalescent phases.

How the authors handled the data: Nucleated cell number was recorded as an estimate derived from reference gene primer amplification. Some clones are missing from TCRdb's copy, which holds only in-frame ones; the method was immunoSEQ multiplex PCR. From that table come the V and J calls and clone size; the DNA was used to work out D and trimming. In the table there are about 260,000 clones, approximately 90% of which are singletons. Germline CDR1 SGHTA, CDR2 FQGTGA. V shed 5 bases and J shed 5 bases, with 10 bases lying between them. This CDR3 has 13 amino acids. Sequences were obtained from peripheral blood. This TCR came from a man between 18 and 35 years old with active or convalescent COVID-19. V and J are TRBV7-3 and TRBJ1-5; D gene ambiguous. CDR3 nucleotide sequence: TGTGCCAGCAGCCTTCAACGGGATCAGCCCCAGCATTTT. It codes for CASSLQRDQPQHF.